This is a list of T cell receptor beta chains from one sample in a study of blood T cell repertoires in COVID-19. Clones were read by immunoSEQ multiplex PCR, and TCRdb kept only the in-frame ones, dropping some. Of tens of thousands of clones listed, roughly 90% are singletons. The material sequenced was peripheral blood. The receptors stem from an elderly woman with COVID-19, enrolled during active disease. Both conserved end residues are part of each CDR3. The order of the fields is CDR3 protein, CDR3 DNA, clone size, V gene, J gene, D gene. D genes are given only for firm matches. Clone size is stated in some rows and not others, as once, few, many or a class when expanded.

CASSQLTGLPDEQYF	TGTGCCAGCAGCCAGCTTACAGGGTTACCGGACGAGCAGTACTTC	NA	TRBV3-1/TRBV3-2	TRBJ2-7	NA
CASSHPALTRDEQYF	TGTGCCAGCAGCCACCCTGCCTTGACTAGGGACGAGCAGTACTTC	NA	TRBV5-4	TRBJ2-7	NA
CASSQVGTGGGYTF	TGTGCCAGCAGCCAAGTAGGGACAGGAGGCGGCTACACCTTC	NA	TRBV3-1/TRBV3-2	TRBJ1-2	TRBD1
CASSGGEEASISSPLHF	TGTGCCAGCAGCGGGGGGGAAGAAGCCTCTATCAGCTCACCCCTCCACTTT	once	TRBV7-9	TRBJ1-6	NA
CASSLDSNEQFF	TGTGCCAGCAGTTTGGACAGCAATGAGCAGTTCTTC	NA	TRBV12-3/TRBV12-4	TRBJ2-1	NA
CASKPPGQGGETQYF	TGTGCCAGCAAGCCTCCGGGACAGGGGGGTGAGACCCAGTACTTC	NA	TRBV6-5	TRBJ2-5	TRBD1
CASSTGLTYQETQYF	TGTGCCAGCAGCACGGGACTGACGTACCAAGAGACCCAGTACTTC	NA	TRBV7-9	TRBJ2-5	NA
CASSLDYSTDTQYF	TGTGCCAGCAGCTTGGACTACAGCACAGATACGCAGTATTTT	NA	TRBV5-5	TRBJ2-3	NA
CASSQTVNYGYTF	TGTGCCAGCAGCCAAACGGTTAACTATGGCTACACCTTC	NA	TRBV3-1/TRBV3-2	TRBJ1-2	NA
CASSIAGDDYGYTF	TGTGCCAGTAGTATAGCAGGGGACGACTATGGCTACACCTTC	few	TRBV19	TRBJ1-2	NA
CASTGQGPVGYTF	TGTGCCAGCACTGGACAGGGTCCAGTCGGCTACACCTTC	NA	TRBV6-4	TRBJ1-2	TRBD1
CSVGRTSGGGEQFF	TGCAGCGTTGGCAGGACTAGCGGGGGGGGTGAGCAGTTCTTC	NA	TRBV29-1	TRBJ2-1	TRBD2
CASQSPGQGIYGYTF	TGTGCCAGCCAGTCTCCGGGACAGGGTATCTATGGCTACACCTTC	NA	TRBV19	TRBJ1-2	TRBD1
CASSPREIPTYEQYF	TGTGCCAGCAGCCCTCGGGAGATCCCAACCTACGAGCAGTACTTC	NA	TRBV9	TRBJ2-7	NA
CATSDNTGAAGYTF	TGTGCCACCAGTGATAACACAGGGGCAGCTGGCTACACCTTC	NA	TRBV24-1	TRBJ1-2	TRBD1
CASSVDAVGVVDTQYF	TGTGCCAGCAGCGTAGATGCGGTTGGAGTTGTAGATACGCAGTATTTT	NA	TRBV9	TRBJ2-3	NA
CASRQGANTEAFF	TGTGCCAGCCGACAGGGGGCGAACACTGAAGCTTTCTTT	NA	TRBV6-5	TRBJ1-1	TRBD1
CASSQGRASGNTIYF	TGTGCCAGCTCACAGGGGAGGGCCTCTGGAAACACCATATATTTT	NA	TRBV18	TRBJ1-3	NA
CASSHLWDREHGYTF	TGTGCCAGCAGTCACCTCTGGGACAGGGAGCATGGCTACACCTTC	once	TRBV6-2/TRBV6-3	TRBJ1-2	TRBD1
CASSSLGTGNTGELFF	TGTGCCAGCTCATCCCTCGGGACAGGGAACACCGGGGAGCTGTTTTTT	NA	TRBV18	TRBJ2-2	TRBD1
CSGRARRGATDTQYF	TGCAGCGGCCGGGCACGGCGGGGGGCCACAGATACGCAGTATTTT	NA	TRBV29-1	TRBJ2-3	TRBD2
CASRDSAIYNEQFF	TGTGCCAGCAGGGACAGTGCCATTTACAATGAGCAGTTCTTC	NA	TRBV2	TRBJ2-1	NA
CASSYGGSNQPQHF	TGCGCCAGCAGCTACGGGGGTAGCAATCAGCCCCAGCATTTT	NA	TRBV5-1	TRBJ1-5	NA
CASTQTRRLYEQYF	TGTGCCAGCACCCAAACCCGGAGGTTGTATGAGCAGTACTTC	NA	TRBV6-6	TRBJ2-7	NA
CASSFLTGVFSEQFF	TGTGCCAGCAGCTTTCTTACAGGGGTTTTCAGCGAGCAGTTCTTC	few	TRBV5-6	TRBJ2-1	TRBD1
CASRVSSGNTIYF	TGTGCCAGCAGAGTGAGCTCTGGAAACACCATATATTTT	few	TRBV12-3/TRBV12-4	TRBJ1-3	NA
CATQPYRGLNYGYTF	TGTGCCACCCAACCCTACAGGGGGCTGAACTATGGCTACACCTTC	NA	TRBV6-5	TRBJ1-2	TRBD1
CASSSLQGTIADF	TGTGCCAGCAGCTCCCTCCAGGGGACCATCGCTGACTTC	NA	TRBV7-3	TRBJ2-5	NA
CASSGEGVNSPLHF	TGTGCCAGCTCAGGGGAGGGGGTTAATTCACCCCTCCACTTT	NA	TRBV18	TRBJ1-6	NA
CASGWGHNQETQYF	TGTGCCAGCGGATGGGGGCATAACCAAGAGACCCAGTACTTC	NA	TRBV25-1	TRBJ2-5	NA
CASSRLGRQGGNEQFF	TGCGCCAGCAGCCGTTTGGGGAGACAGGGGGGCAATGAGCAGTTCTTC	NA	TRBV4-1	TRBJ2-1	TRBD1
CASSGWGQREETQYF	TGCGCCAGCAGCGGCTGGGGACAACGCGAAGAGACCCAGTACTTC	once	TRBV5-1	TRBJ2-5	NA
CASKAGTNTGELFF	TGTGCCAGTAAGGCCGGGACGAACACCGGGGAGCTGTTTTTT	NA	TRBV19	TRBJ2-2	NA